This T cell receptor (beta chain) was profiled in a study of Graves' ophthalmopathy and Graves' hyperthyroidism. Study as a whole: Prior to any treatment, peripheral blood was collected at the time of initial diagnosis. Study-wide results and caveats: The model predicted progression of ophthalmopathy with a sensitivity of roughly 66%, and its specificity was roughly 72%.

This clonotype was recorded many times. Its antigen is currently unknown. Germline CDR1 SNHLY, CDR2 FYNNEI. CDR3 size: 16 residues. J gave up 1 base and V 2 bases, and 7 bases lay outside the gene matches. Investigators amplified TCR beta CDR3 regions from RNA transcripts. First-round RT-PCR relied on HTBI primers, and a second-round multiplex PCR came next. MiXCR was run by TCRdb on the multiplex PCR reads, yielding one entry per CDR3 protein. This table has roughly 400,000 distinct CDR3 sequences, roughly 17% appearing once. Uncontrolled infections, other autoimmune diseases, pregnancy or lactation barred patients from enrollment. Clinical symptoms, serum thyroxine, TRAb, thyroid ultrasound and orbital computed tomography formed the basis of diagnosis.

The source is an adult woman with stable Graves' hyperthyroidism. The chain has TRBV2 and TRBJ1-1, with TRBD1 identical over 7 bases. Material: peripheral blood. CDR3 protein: CASSETPWDRNTEAFF. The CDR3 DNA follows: TGTGCCAGCAGTGAAACCCCGTGGGACAGGAACACTGAAGCTTTCTTT.